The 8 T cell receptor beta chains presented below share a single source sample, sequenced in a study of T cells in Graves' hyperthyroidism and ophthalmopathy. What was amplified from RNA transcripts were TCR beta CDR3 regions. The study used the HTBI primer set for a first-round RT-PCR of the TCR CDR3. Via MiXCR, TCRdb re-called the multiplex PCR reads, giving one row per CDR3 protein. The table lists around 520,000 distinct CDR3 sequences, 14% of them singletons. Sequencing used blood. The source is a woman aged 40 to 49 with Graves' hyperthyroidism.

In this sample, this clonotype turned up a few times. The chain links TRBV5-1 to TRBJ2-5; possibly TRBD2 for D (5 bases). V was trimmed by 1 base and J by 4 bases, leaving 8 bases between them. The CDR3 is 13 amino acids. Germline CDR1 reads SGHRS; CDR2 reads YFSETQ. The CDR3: CASSLMSGETQYF. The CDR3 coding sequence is TGCGCCAGCAGCTTGATGAGCGGAGAGACCCAGTACTTC. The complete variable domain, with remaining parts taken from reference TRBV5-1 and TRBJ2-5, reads KAGVTQTPRYLIKTRGQQVTLSCSPISGHRSVSWYQQTPGQGLQFLFEYFSETQRNKGNFPGRFSGRQFSNSRSEMNVSTLELGDSALYLCASSLMSGETQYFGPGTRLLVL.

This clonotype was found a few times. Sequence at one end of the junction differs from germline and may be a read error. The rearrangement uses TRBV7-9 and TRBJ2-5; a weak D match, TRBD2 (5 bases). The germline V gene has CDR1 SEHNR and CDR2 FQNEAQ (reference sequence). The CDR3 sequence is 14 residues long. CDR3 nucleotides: TGTGCCGGCAGCTTAGAGGGCTCCCAAGAGACCCAGTACTTC. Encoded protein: CAGSLEGSQETQYF.

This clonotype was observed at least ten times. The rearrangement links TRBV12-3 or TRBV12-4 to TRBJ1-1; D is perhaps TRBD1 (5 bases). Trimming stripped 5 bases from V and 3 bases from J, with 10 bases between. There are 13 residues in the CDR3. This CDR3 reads CASSRGEDTEAFF. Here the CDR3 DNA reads TGTGCCAGCAGTAGGGGTGAAGACACTGAAGCTTTCTTT.

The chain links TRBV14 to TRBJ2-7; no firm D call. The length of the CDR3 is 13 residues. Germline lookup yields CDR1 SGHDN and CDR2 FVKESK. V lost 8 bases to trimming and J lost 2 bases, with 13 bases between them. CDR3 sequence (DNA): TGTGCCAGCGCCTGGGCAGCTACCTACGAGCAGTACTTC. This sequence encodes CASAWAATYEQYF.

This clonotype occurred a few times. The CDR3 DNA reads as TGTGCCAGTAGTATCCCCGACCGGGCCACCGGGGAGCTGTTTTTT. This codes for CASSIPDRATGELFF. The chain joins TRBV19 to TRBJ2-2; D is unclear. The CDR3 has 15 amino acids. Deletions cut 3 bases from V and 4 bases from J, with 12 bases between. The germline gives CDR1 LNHDA, CDR2 SQIVND (reference sequence). Drawing the rest from reference TRBV19 and TRBJ2-2, the complete variable domain is DGGITQSPKYLFRKEGQNVTLSCEQNLNHDAMYWYRQDPGQGLRLIYYSQIVNDFQKGDIAEGYSVSREKKESFPLTVTSAQKNPTAFYLCASSIPDRATGELFFGEGSRLTVL.

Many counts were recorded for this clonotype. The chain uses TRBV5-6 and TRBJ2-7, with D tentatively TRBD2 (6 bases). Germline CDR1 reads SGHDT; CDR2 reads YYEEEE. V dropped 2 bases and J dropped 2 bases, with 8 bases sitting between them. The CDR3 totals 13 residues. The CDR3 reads CASSFSGAYEQYF. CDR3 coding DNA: TGTGCCAGCAGCTTCTCGGGGGCCTACGAGCAGTACTTC.

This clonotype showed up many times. CDR3 residues: CSAYPYREIHNEQFF. In DNA form, the CDR3 reads TGCAGTGCTTATCCCTATCGGGAGATTCACAATGAGCAGTTCTTC. The J gene is TRBJ2-1, the V gene TRBV20-1, with D maybe TRBD2 (6 bases). The CDR3 sequence is 15 residues long. Germline V gene sequence: CDR1 DFQATT, CDR2 SNEGSKA (reference sequence). The V end was cut by 5 bases, the J end by 5 bases, with 19 bases between.

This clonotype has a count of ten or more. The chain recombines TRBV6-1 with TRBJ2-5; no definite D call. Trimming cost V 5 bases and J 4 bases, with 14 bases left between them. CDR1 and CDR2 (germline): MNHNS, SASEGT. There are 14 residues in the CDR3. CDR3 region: CASSRQGPLETQYF. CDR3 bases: TGTGCCAGCAGTCGGCAAGGGCCCTTAGAGACCCAGTACTTC.